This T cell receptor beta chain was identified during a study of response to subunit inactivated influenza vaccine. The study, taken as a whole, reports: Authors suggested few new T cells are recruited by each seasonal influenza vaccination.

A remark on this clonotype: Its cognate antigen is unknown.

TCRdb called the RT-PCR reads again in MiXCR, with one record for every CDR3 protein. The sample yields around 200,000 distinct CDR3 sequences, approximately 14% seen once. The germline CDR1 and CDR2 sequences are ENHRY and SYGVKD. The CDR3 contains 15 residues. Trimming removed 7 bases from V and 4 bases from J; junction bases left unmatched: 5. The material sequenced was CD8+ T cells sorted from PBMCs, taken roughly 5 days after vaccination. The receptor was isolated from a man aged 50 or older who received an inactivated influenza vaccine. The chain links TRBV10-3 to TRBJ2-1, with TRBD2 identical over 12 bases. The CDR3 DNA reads TGTGCCATCACCCCCCTAGCGGGGGGGTACAATGAGCAGTTCTTC. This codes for CAITPLAGGYNEQFF.